This T cell receptor beta chain was sequenced in a study of blood T cell repertoires in COVID-19. Study overall: Specimens from acute and convalescent COVID-19 originated in the United States, Italy and Spain. PBMCs, B-cell-depleted T cells, or T cells provided the cDNA or gDNA that made up the material.

Per the study methods: Researchers report that nucleated cell counts were estimated from reference gene primer amplification. Profiling relied on immunoSEQ multiplex PCR, and the TCRdb table lists in-frame clones only, not all of them. The V and J calls and the clone size are those of that table, but D and trimming were determined from the DNA. The sample has about 200,000 clones; roughly 88% are singletons. Trimming removed 8 bases at V and 0 bases at J, with 13 bases between. Germline V gene data show CDR1 as MDHEN and CDR2 as SYDVKM. The CDR3 spans 15 residues. The V and J genes are TRBV28 and TRBJ1-4; D gene unclear. Sequenced input: peripheral blood. This sequence was found in a man aged 30 to 45 who had recovered from COVID-19. The CDR3 spells CASEKMRATNEKLFF. CDR3 DNA sequence: TGTGCCAGCGAGAAGATGCGAGCAACTAATGAAAAACTGTTTTTT.